The 22 T cell receptor beta chains presented below share a single source sample, sequenced in a study of blood T cell repertoires in COVID-19. The assay was immunoSEQ multiplex PCR, and TCRdb's table has in-frame clones only and misses some. This sample yields fewer than 250,000 clones, of which roughly 88% are seen a single time; roughly 5.6% belongs to the top ten. Sequencing was done on a sample of peripheral blood. The source is a woman aged 40 to 55 who had recovered from COVID-19.

This clone was found a few times. The gene calls are TRBV3-1 (or the pseudogene TRBV3-2) and TRBJ1-2; D not resolved. Germline CDR1 LGHDT, CDR2 YNNKEL (reference sequence). CDR3 size: 12 residues. V was clipped by 0 bases and J by 8 bases, with 7 bases between them. In nucleotides, the CDR3 is TGTGCCAGCAGCCAAGAATCTGTCGGCTACACCTTC. The encoded protein is CASSQESVGYTF.

The chain links TRBV6-5 to TRBJ2-1; TRBD2 aligns across 9 bases. Germline CDR1 is MNHEY and CDR2 is SVGAGI. V shed 0 bases and J 5 bases; nucleotides not matched to a gene: 5. The length of the CDR3 is 16 residues. The CDR3 region is CASSYSLGLAHNEQFF. The CDR3 nucleotides read TGTGCCAGCAGTTACTCGCTGGGACTAGCCCACAATGAGCAGTTCTTC.

The chain uses TRBV28 and TRBJ2-7, with D perhaps matching TRBD2 (5 bases). This CDR3 is built from 16 residues. Germline CDR1 is MDHEN and CDR2 is SYDVKM. V was trimmed by 2 bases and J by 0 bases, leaving 14 bases between them. As DNA, the CDR3 is TGTGCCAGCAGTTTAGATTGGGCGGGCAGCTCCTACGAGCAGTACTTC. Protein sequence: CASSLDWAGSSYEQYF.

The chain employs TRBV27 and TRBJ2-3, with TRBD1 matching over 7 bases. CDR3 length equals 17 residues. Germline loops: CDR1 MNHEY, CDR2 SMNVEV (reference sequence). J was trimmed by 0 bases and V by 5 bases; bases with no gene match: 11. CDR3 nucleotide sequence: TGTGCCAGCAGTACCCTGACAGGGTTTGGTAGCACAGATACGCAGTATTTT. The encoded protein is CASSTLTGFGSTDTQYF.

The rearrangement joins TRBV5-1 to TRBJ2-2; D is possibly TRBD1 (6 bases). With 4 bases removed from V and 1 base from J, the gap between germline ends came to 11 bases. Germline V gene data show CDR1 as SGHRS and CDR2 as YFSETQ. This CDR3 comprises 15 residues. For the CDR3, the DNA is TGCGCCAGCAGCGCCGGACAGCTGAACACCGGGGAGCTGTTTTTT. It specifies CASSAGQLNTGELFF.

The chain combines TRBV30 with TRBJ2-1, with D maybe TRBD2 (5 bases). Germline V gene sequence: CDR1 GTSNPN, CDR2 SVGIG (reference sequence). CDR3 length: 14 residues. The V and J ends lost 0 bases and 2 bases respectively, with 8 bases between them. The CDR3 is CAWSVAGAYNEQFF. As DNA, the CDR3 is TGTGCCTGGAGTGTAGCCGGGGCCTACAATGAGCAGTTCTTC.

Turning to this clone: Other DNA sequences in this specimen translate into the identical CDR3. This chain uses TRBV9 with TRBJ2-7; 10 nucleotides align to TRBD2. This CDR3 is built from 15 residues. V shed 2 bases, J shed 7 bases, and the junction held 9 bases outside the gene matches. CDR1 is SGDLS and CDR2 is YYNGEE in the germline V gene. The CDR3 bases are TGTGCCAGCAGCGTGTCGGCTAGCGGGAGTGGTGAGCAGTACTTC. Its protein product is CASSVSASGSGEQYF.

This rearrangement joins TRBV18 to TRBJ1-4, with TRBD1 matching 7 bases. V shed 6 bases and J 1 base; nucleotides not matched to a gene: 2. CDR1 KGHSH and CDR2 LQKENI come from the germline V gene. This CDR3 comprises 14 residues. The CDR3 spells CASSQGGTNEKLFF. The CDR3 bases are TGTGCCAGCTCCCAGGGGGGAACTAATGAAAAACTGTTTTTT.

The chain carries TRBV29-1 and TRBJ1-2, with D perhaps TRBD1 (6 bases). V shed 7 bases and J shed 4 bases, with 10 bases lying between them. Germline CDR1 SQVTM, CDR2 ANQGSEA. CDR3 length: 11 amino acids. DNA of the CDR3: TGCAGCGATCTACAGGGCTATGGCTACACCTTC. It specifies CSDLQGYGYTF.

This chain connects TRBV5-1 to TRBJ1-1; D possibly corresponds to TRBD1 (5 bases). CDR3 length: 13 residues. Trimming removed 3 bases from V and 10 bases from J, with 16 bases in between. Germline V lookup: CDR1 SGHRS, CDR2 YFSETQ. The CDR3 reads CASSSTGVGGAFF. CDR3 nucleotide sequence: TGCGCCAGCAGCTCTACAGGTGTCGGTGGAGCTTTCTTT.

The chain uses TRBV2 and TRBJ1-4; 8 bases map to TRBD1. The CDR3 contains 17 residues. Germline lookup yields CDR1 SNHLY and CDR2 FYNNEI. After removal of 6 bases from V and 0 bases from J, the junction contained 9 bases not matched to a gene. The CDR3 coding sequence is TGTGCCAGCAGCGCCCTCAGGGGGCGAGCAACTAATGAAAAACTGTTTTTT. It specifies CASSALRGRATNEKLFF.

The V gene is TRBV19, the J gene TRBJ2-3, with D tentatively TRBD1 (6 bases). The V gene lost 6 bases and the J gene lost 3 bases, with 16 bases spanning the gap. Germline V CDR1 and CDR2: LNHDA, SQIVND (reference sequence). The CDR3 is 15 residues long. The DNA for the CDR3 is TGTGCCAGTAGCCACGGGACACTTGGGACAGATACGCAGTATTTT. Protein product: CASSHGTLGTDTQYF. The full variable domain, with the rest looked up from reference TRBV19 and TRBJ2-3, is DGGITQSPKYLFRKEGQNVTLSCEQNLNHDAMYWYRQDPGQGLRLIYYSQIVNDFQKGDIAEGYSVSREKKESFPLTVTSAQKNPTAFYLCASSHGTLGTDTQYFGPGTRLTVL.

The V and J genes are TRBV12-3 or TRBV12-4 and TRBJ2-7; 7 bases line up with TRBD1. V dropped 5 bases and J dropped 3; count of bases not matched to a gene: 4. This CDR3 contains 13 residues. The chain's CDR3 is CASSLRQGYEQYF. CDR3 sequence (DNA): TGTGCCAGCAGTCTCCGACAGGGCTACGAGCAGTACTTC.

This chain joins TRBV7-7 and TRBJ2-7; no definite D call. The germline gives CDR1 SSHAT, CDR2 FNYEAQ (reference sequence). V was pared by 5 bases and J by 6 bases, with 14 bases between. The CDR3 runs 13 residues. The CDR3: CASSAAASGEQYF. The DNA for the CDR3 is TGTGCCAGCAGCGCCGCGGCATCTGGCGAGCAGTACTTC.

This clone was counted between two and nine times. V and J are TRBV19 and TRBJ1-5, with 8 bases matching TRBD1. Germline V gene lookup returns CDR1 LNHDA and CDR2 SQIVND (reference sequence). V lost 7 bases to trimming and J lost 5 bases; unmatched junction nucleotides: 7. The CDR3 is 14 amino acids. CDR3 amino acids: CASTHPQGDQPQHF. The CDR3 DNA is TGTGCCAGTACCCATCCACAGGGGGATCAGCCCCAGCATTTT.

A single count supports this clone. The chain is built from TRBV4-1 and TRBJ2-3; TRBD2 is a possible D gene (7 bases). CDR3 size: 18 residues. CDR1 and CDR2 from the germline V gene are MGHRA and YSYEKL. V lost 4 bases to trimming and J lost 4 bases, with 24 bases between them. The CDR3 nucleotides read TGCGCCAGCAGCCCACACCGGGCTAGCGGAGGGGGTGCAGATACGCAGTATTTT. It translates to CASSPHRASGGGADTQYF.

The genes are TRBV11-3 and TRBJ2-1; TRBD2 matches at 15 bases. Trimming took 2 bases from V and 5 from J; bases not matched to a gene: 7. The V gene's germline CDR1 is SGHNT and CDR2 YENEEA. This CDR3 spans 18 amino acids. The CDR3 DNA sequence: TGTGCCAGCAGCTTACGGACTAGCGGGAGGGCCTCGGACAATGAGCAGTTCTTC. This gives the protein CASSLRTSGRASDNEQFF.

The V gene is TRBV27, the J gene TRBJ1-1; D is perhaps TRBD1 (6 bases). From germline, CDR1 is MNHEY and CDR2 SMNVEV (reference sequence). Trimming took 5 bases from V and 3 from J, leaving 16 bases between them. CDR3 length: 15 residues. CDR3: CASSTLPTGHTEAFF. CDR3 coding DNA: TGTGCCAGCAGTACACTACCCACAGGGCACACTGAAGCTTTCTTT.

This CDR3 reads CASSLSYKTEQYF. The CDR3 DNA follows: TGTGCCAGCAGTTTATCTTATAAAACTGAGCAGTACTTC. The V and J genes are TRBV27 and TRBJ2-7; D remains unclear. The CDR3 covers 13 residues. Germline V gene data show CDR1 as MNHEY and CDR2 as SMNVEV (reference sequence). Deletions cut 0 bases from V and 7 bases from J, with 10 bases between.

J is TRBJ1-2 and V is TRBV12-3 or TRBV12-4, with D possibly being TRBD1 (5 bases). The CDR3 extends over 12 amino acids. Trimming shortened V by 3 bases and J by 6 bases, and 8 bases separated the two germline ends. The CDR3 region is CASSLEGHGYTF. The CDR3 DNA follows: TGTGCCAGCAGTTTGGAGGGGCATGGCTACACCTTC.

Regarding this clone: A read error may produce the germline difference seen at one junction end. The genes are TRBV6-6 and TRBJ2-7; 10 bases line up with TRBD1. Germline V gene sequence: CDR1 MNHNY, CDR2 SVGAGI (reference sequence). This CDR3 spans 15 amino acids. The CDR3 sequence is CASSDRDRGPPGLNF. The CDR3 DNA is TGTGCCAGCAGCGACCGGGACAGGGGACCGCCAGGGCTAAACTTC.

This chain uses TRBV2 with TRBJ2-5; TRBD1 aligns across 10 bases. V shed 6 bases, J shed 4 bases, and the junction held 5 bases outside the gene matches. CDR3 length: 14 amino acids. Germline CDR1 reads SNHLY; CDR2 reads FYNNEI. As DNA, the CDR3 is TGTGCCAGCAGACTGACAGGGGGCGGAGAGACCCAGTACTTC. It encodes CASRLTGGGETQYF.